This entry features one TCR beta chain sequence. The antigen remains undetermined. The sample belongs to a study of T cell repertoires in cytomegalovirus infection. The study's findings and limits: Cumulated frequencies of public TCR beta families served to identify carriers of CMV plus the relevant HLA. HLA-C-restricted, CMV-specific TCR beta clonotypes were dominant ex vivo.

A single record per CDR3 protein comes from TCRdb applying MiXCR to the reads. The sample yields hundreds of thousands of distinct CDR3 sequences, 35% to 45% seen once. Input material: PBMCs. This TCR derives from a human donor in good health (CMV status not recorded). Some clones in this sample may be carry-over from other donors' samples.

DNA of the CDR3: TGTGCCAGCAGTCTGACACCGGTTCTGGGGACAGGGGCCTACAATGAGCAGTTCTTC. This codes for CASSLTPVLGTGAYNEQFF. This chain uses TRBV28 with TRBJ2-1; 10 bases are a match to TRBD1. This CDR3 spans 19 amino acids. The V segment lost 5 bases and the J segment 2 bases; nucleotides outside the gene matches: 15. Germline V gene sequence: CDR1 MDHEN, CDR2 SYDVKM. Drawing the rest from reference TRBV28 and TRBJ2-1, the complete variable domain is DVKVTQSSRYLVKRTGEKVFLECVQDMDHENMFWYRQDPGLGLRLIYFSYDVKMKEKGDIPEGYSVSREKKERFSLILESASTNQTSMYLCASSLTPVLGTGAYNEQFFGPGTRLTVL.